This TCR beta chain was identified in a study of blood T cell repertoires in COVID-19. As for the study in general: There were acute and convalescent COVID-19 samples, and they came from the United States, Italy and Spain. Sample material is recorded as cDNA or gDNA derived from T cells, B-cell-depleted T cells, or PBMCs.

Per the germline V gene, CDR1 is KGHSH and CDR2 is LQKENI. CDR3 length: 17 residues. Trimming shortened V by 2 bases and J by 1 base, and 12 bases separated the two germline ends. The table lists this clone with a count of one. Per the original data handling: Researchers report that nucleated cell counts were estimated from reference gene primer amplification. Sequencing was performed with immunoSEQ multiplex PCR; in TCRdb, only in-frame clones are kept and a portion is missing. That table gives V, J and clone size, and the DNA gave D and trimming. The sample gives 100,000 to 150,000 clones, 84% of which show up once; 1.4% to 1.5% is in the top ten.

The sequence derives from a man aged 60 to 75 with acute or convalescent COVID-19. Sequencing was carried out using peripheral blood. V and J are TRBV18 and TRBJ2-6; TRBD1 might be the D (6 bases). The CDR3 DNA reads as TGTGCCAGCTCACCAACAGGGTCGGGTTCTGGGGCCAACGTCCTGACTTTC. As protein: CASSPTGSGSGANVLTF.